Listed below are T cell receptor beta chains from one sample, sequenced in a study of cytomegalovirus exposure and HLA in healthy donors. The method was immunoSEQ multiplex PCR; TCRdb's version includes in-frame clones alone and lacks a portion of them. The table includes under 200,000 clones, roughly 79% detected once. The sequenced sample was PBMCs. The receptor source for this set is a man younger than 45 in good health and CMV-seronegative. The CDR3 runs from the conserved cysteine through the conserved F or W. The D gene is left open where the match is weak. Some rows have no size entry. The others give once, few or many, or a class for an expanded clone.

size,J,D,length,V,CDR3,DNA
.,TRBJ1-5,TRBD1,15,TRBV19,CASSIGGTGNQPQHF,TGTGCCAGTAGTATAGGAGGGACAGGGAATCAGCCCCAGCATTTT
.,TRBJ1-3,.,15,TRBV9,CASSVEGLSGNTIYF,TGTGCCAGCAGCGTAGAGGGGCTCTCTGGAAACACCATATATTTT
.,TRBJ2-5,TRBD2,15,TRBV10-2,CASSALGLAGETQYF,TGCGCCAGCAGTGCCCTGGGACTAGCGGGGGAGACCCAGTACTTC
.,TRBJ1-2,.,14,TRBV28,CASSTQEANYGYTF,TGTGCCAGCAGTACACAGGAAGCCAACTATGGCTACACCTTC
.,TRBJ1-1,.,14,TRBV7-6,CASSPTGGHTEAFF,TGTGCCAGCAGCCCGACAGGTGGGCACACTGAAGCTTTCTTT
.,TRBJ2-1,TRBD2,15,TRBV2,CASRVLLAGMDEQFF,TGTGCCAGCAGGGTTCTTCTAGCGGGAATGGATGAGCAGTTCTTC
.,TRBJ2-7,.,13,TRBV29-1,CSVELRDRYEQYF,TGCAGCGTTGAGCTTCGGGATCGGTACGAGCAGTACTTC
.,TRBJ1-5,TRBD1,15,TRBV23-1,CASSRERGPRRAQHF,TGCGCCAGCAGTCGGGAAAGGGGGCCCCGAAGGGCCCAGCATTTT
.,TRBJ1-2,.,11,TRBV6-5,CASLNVEGYTF,TGTGCCAGCCTCAATGTAGAGGGCTACACCTTC
.,TRBJ2-7,TRBD2,16,TRBV10-2,CASSETMTSGPYEQYF,TGCGCCAGCAGTGAGACCATGACTAGCGGTCCATACGAGCAGTACTTC
many,TRBJ2-7,TRBD1,15,TRBV5-1,CASSLGTGVPYEQYF,TGCGCCAGCAGCTTGGGGACAGGGGTCCCCTACGAGCAGTACTTC
.,TRBJ2-1,TRBD2,15,TRBV6-4,CASSDGAGGGNEQFF,TGTGCCAGCAGTGACGGCGCGGGAGGGGGTAATGAGCAGTTCTTC
.,TRBJ2-7,.,14,TRBV6-6,CASSYTGPSYEQYF,TGTGCCAGCAGTTACACCGGTCCCTCCTACGAGCAGTACTTC
.,TRBJ1-5,TRBD1,17,TRBV19,CASINQTRGGPNQPQHF,TGTGCCAGTATCAACCAAACGCGAGGGGGCCCGAATCAGCCCCAGCATTTT
.,TRBJ2-7,TRBD2,15,TRBV7-2,CASSLGSGRGDEQYF,TGTGCCAGCAGCTTAGGGAGCGGGAGGGGTGACGAGCAGTACTTC
.,TRBJ1-5,TRBD1,14,TRBV5-1,CASSLGQTNQPQHF,TGCGCCAGCAGCCTGGGACAGACTAATCAGCCCCAGCATTTT
.,TRBJ2-2,.,14,TRBV10-1,CASSERTVTGELFF,TGCGCCAGCAGTGAGAGGACAGTAACCGGGGAGCTGTTTTTT
.,TRBJ2-7,TRBD2,15,TRBV7-2,CASRKAGGNSYEQYF,TGTGCCAGCAGAAAAGCGGGAGGGAACTCCTACGAGCAGTACTTC
.,TRBJ2-3,TRBD2,18,TRBV4-1,CASSQDSQLADRTDTQYF,TGCGCCAGCAGCCAAGATTCCCAGCTAGCGGATCGCACAGATACGCAGTATTTT
.,TRBJ2-3,TRBD2,16,TRBV14,CASSQTTSGRINTQYF,TGTGCCAGCAGCCAGACGACTAGCGGGAGGATTAATACGCAGTATTTT
.,TRBJ1-2,TRBD1,13,TRBV5-5,CASSYGTGGGYTF,TGTGCCAGCAGCTACGGGACAGGGGGTGGCTACACCTTC
.,TRBJ2-7,TRBD1,14,TRBV11-2,CASRLTGGNYEQYF,TGTGCCAGCAGGTTGACAGGGGGCAACTACGAGCAGTACTTC
.,TRBJ2-7,.,14,TRBV29-1,CSVLRDLSSYEQYF,TGCAGCGTACTCCGGGACTTGAGCTCCTACGAGCAGTACTTC
.,TRBJ1-4,.,14,TRBV19,CASSKTAAREKLFF,TGTGCCAGTAGTAAGACAGCCGCGCGTGAAAAACTGTTTTTT
few,TRBJ1-5,.,14,TRBV6-6,CASKTPGEGQPQHF,TGTGCCAGCAAAACACCAGGGGAAGGGCAGCCCCAGCATTTT
.,TRBJ2-3,.,13,TRBV25-1,CATTGWVVDTQYF,TGTGCCACAACGGGGTGGGTGGTAGATACGCAGTATTTT
once,TRBJ2-3,TRBD2,16,TRBV5-1,CASSLGLASESDTQYF,TGCGCCAGCAGCTTGGGACTAGCGTCGGAGTCAGATACGCAGTATTTT
.,TRBJ2-3,.,15,TRBV5-4,CASSPGVAATDTQYF,TGTGCCAGCAGCCCCGGGGTAGCGGCCACAGATACGCAGTATTTT
.,TRBJ1-5,.,15,TRBV5-1,CASSLEGVSNQPQHF,TGCGCCAGCAGCTTGGAGGGGGTTAGCAATCAGCCCCAGCATTTT
.,TRBJ2-1,.,16,TRBV5-1,CASSLNREVVYNEQFF,TGCGCCAGCAGCTTGAACCGCGAAGTGGTCTACAATGAGCAGTTCTTC
few,TRBJ2-2,TRBD2,16,TRBV4-1,CASSPRGLAGEGELFF,TGCGCCAGCAGCCCCAGGGGACTAGCGGGAGAAGGGGAGCTGTTTTTT
.,TRBJ2-1,TRBD2,15,TRBV11-3,CASSLAGGRGNEQFF,TGTGCCAGCAGCTTAGCGGGCGGGAGAGGTAATGAGCAGTTCTTC
.,TRBJ2-7,TRBD1,16,TRBV7-9,CASSSQGAWTTGEQYF,TGTGCCAGCAGCTCACAGGGGGCCTGGACTACTGGCGAGCAGTACTTC
.,TRBJ2-7,TRBD2,14,TRBV27,CASSTQRETYEQYF,TGTGCCAGCAGTACTCAGCGGGAGACCTACGAGCAGTACTTC
.,TRBJ2-1,TRBD2,14,TRBV29-1,CSVPTSGGHNEQFF,TGCAGCGTTCCGACTAGCGGGGGACACAATGAGCAGTTCTTC
.,TRBJ2-7,TRBD1,11,TRBV5-6,CASSFRDSEYF,TGTGCCAGCAGCTTCCGGGACAGTGAGTACTTC
.,TRBJ1-2,TRBD1,18,TRBV7-9,CASSPFRDREPGRYGYTF,TGTGCCAGCAGCCCCTTCCGGGACAGGGAACCCGGGCGCTATGGCTACACCTTC
few,TRBJ2-5,.,14,TRBV5-1,CASSGTIRGETQYF,TGCGCCAGCAGCGGTACAATTCGGGGTGAGACCCAGTACTTC
.,TRBJ1-5,TRBD1,16,TRBV2,CASRDHRGVSNQPQHF,TGTGCCAGCAGGGACCACAGGGGGGTAAGCAATCAGCCCCAGCATTTT